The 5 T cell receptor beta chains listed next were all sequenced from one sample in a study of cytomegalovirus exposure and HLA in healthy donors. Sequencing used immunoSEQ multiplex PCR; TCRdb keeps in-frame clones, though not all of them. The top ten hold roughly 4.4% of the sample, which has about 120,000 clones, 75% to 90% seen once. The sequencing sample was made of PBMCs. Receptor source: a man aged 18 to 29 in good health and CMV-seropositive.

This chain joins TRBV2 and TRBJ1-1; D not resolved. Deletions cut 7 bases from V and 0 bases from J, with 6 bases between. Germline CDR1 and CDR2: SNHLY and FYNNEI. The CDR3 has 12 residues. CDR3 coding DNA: TGTGCCAGCATACGCGTGAACACTGAAGCTTTCTTT. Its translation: CASIRVNTEAFF.

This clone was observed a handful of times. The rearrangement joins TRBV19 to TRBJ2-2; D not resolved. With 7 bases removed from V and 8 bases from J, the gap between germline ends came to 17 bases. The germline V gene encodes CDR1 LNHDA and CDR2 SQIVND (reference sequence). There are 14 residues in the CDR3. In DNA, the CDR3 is TGTGCCAGTAATCAGGCCCCTGGATGGGGGGAGCTGTTTTTT. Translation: CASNQAPGWGELFF.

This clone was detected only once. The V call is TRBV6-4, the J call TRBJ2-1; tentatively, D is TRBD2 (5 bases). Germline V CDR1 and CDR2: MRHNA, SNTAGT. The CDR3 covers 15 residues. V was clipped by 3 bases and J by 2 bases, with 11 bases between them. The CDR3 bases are TGTGCCAGCAGTGAGAATCGAGGGCCCTACAATGAGCAGTTCTTC. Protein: CASSENRGPYNEQFF.

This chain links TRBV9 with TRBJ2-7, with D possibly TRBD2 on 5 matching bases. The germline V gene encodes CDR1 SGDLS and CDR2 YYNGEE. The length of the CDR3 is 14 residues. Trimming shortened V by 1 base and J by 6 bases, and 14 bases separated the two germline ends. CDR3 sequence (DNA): TGTGCCAGCAGCGTAAGCCCCTCCGGGGTCGAGCAGTACTTC. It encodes CASSVSPSGVEQYF.

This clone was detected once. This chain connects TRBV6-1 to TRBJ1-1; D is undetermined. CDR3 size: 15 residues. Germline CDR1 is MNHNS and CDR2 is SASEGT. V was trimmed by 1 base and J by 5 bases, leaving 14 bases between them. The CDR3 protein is CASSEEGGWRTEAFF. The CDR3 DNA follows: TGTGCCAGCAGTGAAGAGGGAGGGTGGAGGACTGAAGCTTTCTTT.